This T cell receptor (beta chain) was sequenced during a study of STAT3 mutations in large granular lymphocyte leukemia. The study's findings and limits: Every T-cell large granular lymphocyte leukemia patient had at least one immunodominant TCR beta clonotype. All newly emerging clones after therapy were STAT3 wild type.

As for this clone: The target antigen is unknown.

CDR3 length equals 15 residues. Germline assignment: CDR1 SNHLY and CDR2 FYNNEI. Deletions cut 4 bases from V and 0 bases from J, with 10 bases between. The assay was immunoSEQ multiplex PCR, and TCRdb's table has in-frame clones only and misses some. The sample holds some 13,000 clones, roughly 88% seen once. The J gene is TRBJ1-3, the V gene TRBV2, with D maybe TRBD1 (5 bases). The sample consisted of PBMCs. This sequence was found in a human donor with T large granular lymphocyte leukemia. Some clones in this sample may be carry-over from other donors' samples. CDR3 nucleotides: TGTGCCAGCAGTGGACAGTTGATCTCTGGAAACACCATATATTTT. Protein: CASSGQLISGNTIYF.